The TCR beta chain described here comes from a study of CD8 T cells in ankylosing spondylitis. Study conclusions and caveats: Within matched ankylosing spondylitis synovial fluid, disease-linked clones were reportedly significantly enriched. Characteristic, it appeared, of ankylosing spondylitis blood was a TCR beta motif of several highly homologous variants. With a CD8+ phenotype, disease-linked clones were relatively rare in peripheral blood. Certain motif variants had earlier appeared in reactive arthritis synovial fluid and blood.

This clonotype was seen repeatedly, ten times or more. Its antigen is as yet unknown. Construction of TCR beta libraries was performed using quantitative 5'-RACE with molecular barcodes. One entry per CDR3 protein, called by TCRdb with MiXCR from the 5' RACE reads. There are hundreds of thousands of distinct CDR3 sequences in the sample; around 11% occur only once, and approximately 0.51% lies in the top ten. The CDR3 totals 14 residues. V was pared by 0 bases and J by 5 bases, with 11 bases between. Germline CDR1 SGHRS, CDR2 YFSETQ. The source of this sequence is a male donor with ankylosing spondylitis. The chain combines TRBV5-1 with TRBJ1-1; D remains ambiguous. Sequencing input: blood, either unsorted or a sorted T cell fraction (not recorded which). This CDR3 is CASSLVGGGTEAFF. CDR3 DNA: TGCGCCAGCAGCTTGGTTGGCGGAGGGACTGAAGCTTTCTTT.